The 2 T cell receptor beta chains presented below share a single source sample, sequenced in a study of T-cell memory formation after mild COVID-19. A single record per CDR3 protein comes from TCRdb applying MiXCR to the 5' RACE reads. The repertoire holds roughly 300,000 distinct CDR3 sequences, with about an eighth as singletons. Specimen: PBMCs or a T cell subset sorted from them (not recorded which). These TCRs come from a man aged 18-30 years who had mild COVID-19 (a few samples of this study predate the infection). Cell type and time point are not known.

The chain is built from TRBV20-1 and TRBJ2-7, with 10 nucleotides matching TRBD1. After removal of 5 bases from V and 5 bases from J, the junction contained 3 bases not matched to a gene. From germline, CDR1 is DFQATT and CDR2 SNEGSKA (reference sequence). The CDR3 consists of 12 residues. As DNA, the CDR3 is TGCAGTGCTGACAGGGGGCAAAACGAGCAGTACTTC. Encoded protein: CSADRGQNEQYF.

The sample holds a few counts of this clonotype. The chain links TRBV29-1 to TRBJ2-3, with 13 bases matching TRBD2. CDR1 is SQVTM and CDR2 is ANQGSEA in the germline V gene. The CDR3 loop spans 15 amino acids. Unmatched junction bases numbered 4, after V lost 5 bases and J lost 2 bases. CDR3 sequence (DNA): TGCAGCGTTCGGACTAGCGGGGGCAACACAGATACGCAGTATTTT. Translated, it gives CSVRTSGGNTDTQYF.